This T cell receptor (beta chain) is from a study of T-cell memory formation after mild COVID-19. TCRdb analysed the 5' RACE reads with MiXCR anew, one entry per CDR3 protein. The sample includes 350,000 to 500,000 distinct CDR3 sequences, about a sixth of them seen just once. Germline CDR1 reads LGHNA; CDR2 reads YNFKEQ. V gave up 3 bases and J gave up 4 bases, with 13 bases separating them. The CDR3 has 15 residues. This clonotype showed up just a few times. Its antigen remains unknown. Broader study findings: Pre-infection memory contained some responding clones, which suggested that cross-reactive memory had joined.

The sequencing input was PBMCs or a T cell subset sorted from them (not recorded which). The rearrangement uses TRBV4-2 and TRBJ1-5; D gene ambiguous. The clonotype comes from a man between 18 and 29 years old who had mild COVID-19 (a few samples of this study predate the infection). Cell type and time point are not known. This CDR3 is CASSQVELINQPQHF. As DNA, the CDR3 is TGTGCCAGCAGCCAGGTTGAGCTTATTAATCAGCCCCAGCATTTT.